This passage covers 6 T cell receptor beta chains from one sample sequenced in a study of regulatory T cells in long-lasting Graves disease. Library construction for TCR beta used iRepertoire HTBI primers and Arm-PCR of CDR3 regions. TCRdb processed the multiplex PCR reads anew with MiXCR; each CDR3 protein has one entry. Among a few hundred thousand distinct CDR3 sequences, roughly 22% were seen once, and the ten largest hold approximately 14%. Time point described: persistent/refractory GD, antithyroid drugs over 5 years with positive TRAb. From PBMCs, RNA was extracted and then used to make the TCR library. Sequenced here: peripheral blood mononuclear cells (PBMCs), sampled when the disease was refractory, from a patient treated with antithyroid drugs. Source of these receptors: a female donor with Graves disease.

This clonotype was detected a few times. This chain uses TRBV2 with TRBJ1-4, with D possibly matching TRBD1 (6 bases). The CDR3 extends over 16 amino acids. Trimming took 5 bases from V and 8 from J, leaving 21 bases between them. The V gene's germline CDR1 is SNHLY and CDR2 FYNNEI. The CDR3 DNA follows: TGTGCCAGCAGTTTATCCCTCGGGGGGGCTGGGGAAAAACTGTTTTTT. Amino acids: CASSLSLGGAGEKLFF. The full variable domain, completed using reference TRBV2 and TRBJ1-4, is EPEVTQTPSHQVTQMGQEVILRCVPISNHLYFYWYRQILGQKVEFLVSFYNNEISEKSEIFDDQFSVERPDGSNFTLKIRSTKLEDSAMYFCASSLSLGGAGEKLFFGSGTQLSVL.

The CDR3 protein is CSGDVAEAFF. The CDR3 DNA sequence: TGCAGTGGAGATGTCGCTGAAGCTTTCTTT. The V gene is TRBV20-1, the J gene TRBJ1-1; D not certain. V was pared by 7 bases and J by 6 bases, with 9 bases between. This CDR3 is 10 amino acids long. CDR1 and CDR2 (germline): DFQATT, SNEGSKA (reference sequence).

The chain employs TRBV5-1 and TRBJ1-6; D gene ambiguous. The CDR3 spans 15 residues. The V and J ends lost 0 bases and 2 bases respectively, with 6 bases between them. Per germline, CDR1 SGHRS and CDR2 YFSETQ. The CDR3 DNA is TGCGCCAGCAGCTTGGAGCAAGCCTATAATTCACCCCTCCACTTT. Encoded protein: CASSLEQAYNSPLHF.

This clonotype was detected ten times or more. The CDR3 DNA is TGTGCCAGCAGTTTACCGGGGAGGCCCGGGGAGCTGTTTTTT. It translates to CASSLPGRPGELFF. The chain combines TRBV28 with TRBJ2-2; D is perhaps TRBD2 (6 bases). V dropped 2 bases and J dropped 6 bases, with 10 bases sitting between them. The CDR3 sequence is 14 residues long. The germline gives CDR1 MDHEN, CDR2 SYDVKM.

The chain is built from TRBV7-9 and TRBJ2-7; D remains ambiguous. This CDR3 comprises 14 residues. Germline CDR1 SEHNR, CDR2 FQNEAQ (reference sequence). V shed 1 base and J shed 0 bases, with 7 bases lying between them. CDR3 DNA sequence: TGTGCCAGCAGCTTAGGACTGCTCTCCTACGAGCAGTACTTC. Protein product: CASSLGLLSYEQYF.

The V and J genes are TRBV6-1 and TRBJ1-4; no reliable D call. V dropped 6 bases and J dropped 0 bases, with 17 bases sitting between them. The length of the CDR3 is 17 residues. Looked up from germline, CDR1 is MNHNS and CDR2 is SASEGT. The CDR3 DNA follows: TGTGCCAGCAGGGAAAGTAAGAGGATCTCAACTAATGAAAAACTGTTTTTT. Encoded protein: CASRESKRISTNEKLFF.